These 30 T cell receptor beta chains share one sample of origin, sequenced in a study of blood T cell repertoires in COVID-19. Sequencing used immunoSEQ multiplex PCR; TCRdb keeps in-frame clones, though not all of them. The sample lists about 110,000 clones, around 86% seen once, with over 35% in the top ten. The sample was peripheral blood. These TCRs come from a man older than 75 with acute or convalescent COVID-19.

This sequence joins TRBV5-5 and TRBJ1-2; 11 bases are shared with TRBD1. With 4 bases clipped from V and 4 bases from J, the junction kept 6 bases outside the gene matches. The CDR3 has 15 residues. CDR1 is SGHKS and CDR2 is YYEKEE in the germline V gene (reference sequence). DNA of the CDR3: TGTGCCAGCAGCACTAGGACAGGGGGCACCTATGGCTACACCTTC. Its translation: CASSTRTGGTYGYTF.

This clone was detected a few times. The chain joins TRBV28 to TRBJ2-7; 9 bases are shared with TRBD1. The CDR3 has 14 amino acids. The trim removed 1 base at V and 6 bases at J, leaving 4 bases unmatched. The germline gives CDR1 MDHEN, CDR2 SYDVKM. CDR3 loop: CASSLLGTGTEQYF. The CDR3 DNA reads as TGTGCCAGCAGTTTATTGGGGACAGGGACCGAGCAGTACTTC.

This chain links TRBV28 with TRBJ2-2, with 7 bases fitting TRBD1. This CDR3 region has 14 residues. Germline lookup yields CDR1 MDHEN and CDR2 SYDVKM. The V segment lost 6 bases and the J segment 9 bases; nucleotides outside the gene matches: 10. CDR3 bases: TGTGCCAGCAGCCTTACCGACAGGGTAAGGGAGCTGTTTTTT. Its protein is CASSLTDRVRELFF.

The chain couples TRBV3-1 (or the pseudogene TRBV3-2) to TRBJ2-7; 7 bases match TRBD1. This CDR3 comprises 14 residues. CDR1 is LGHDT and CDR2 is YNNKEL in the germline V gene (reference sequence). The ends lost 4 bases at V and 5 bases at J; junction bases unmatched: 8. The CDR3 DNA reads TGTGCCAGCAGCCGCGAAGGGGGCTACGACGAGCAGTACTTC. It codes for CASSREGGYDEQYF.

CDR3 sequence: CASSNPRNINYGYTF. For the CDR3, the DNA is TGTGCCAGTAGTAACCCCCGTAACATTAACTATGGCTACACCTTC. This chain links TRBV19 with TRBJ1-2; D ambiguous. The CDR3 sequence is 15 residues long. Between the trimmed V and J ends, which lost 4 bases and 1 base, there was a span of 13 bases. Per germline, CDR1 LNHDA and CDR2 SQIVND (reference sequence). Full variable domain (outside the CDR3, taken from reference TRBV19 and TRBJ1-2): DGGITQSPKYLFRKEGQNVTLSCEQNLNHDAMYWYRQDPGQGLRLIYYSQIVNDFQKGDIAEGYSVSREKKESFPLTVTSAQKNPTAFYLCASSNPRNINYGYTFGSGTRLTVV.

The genes are TRBV6-5 and TRBJ1-1; D is perhaps TRBD1 (5 bases). V was clipped by 5 bases and J by 1 base, with 11 bases between them. Looked up from germline, CDR1 is MNHEY and CDR2 is SVGAGI. This CDR3 is built from 14 residues. The CDR3 sequence is CASSKSQGNTEAFF. The CDR3 DNA reads as TGTGCCAGCAGTAAGTCTCAGGGGAACACTGAAGCTTTCTTT.

This chain uses TRBV3-1 (or the pseudogene TRBV3-2) with TRBJ1-5; TRBD1 agrees at 7 bases. J was trimmed by 7 bases and V by 2 bases; bases with no gene match: 2. The CDR3 is made up of 13 amino acids. Germline loops: CDR1 LGHDT, CDR2 YNNKEL (reference sequence). This CDR3 reads CASSQTGDQPQHF. The CDR3 nucleotides are TGTGCCAGCAGCCAAACAGGGGACCAGCCCCAGCATTTT.

The chain links TRBV6-6 to TRBJ1-2; D may be TRBD1 (5 bases). Germline values: CDR1 MNHNY, CDR2 SVGAGI (reference sequence). V lost 2 bases and J 3 bases, leaving 10 bases between the germline ends. The CDR3 is made up of 14 amino acids. The CDR3 protein is CASSYQGQYYGYTF. The CDR3 DNA reads TGTGCCAGCAGTTACCAGGGCCAGTACTATGGCTACACCTTC.

CDR3 region: CASSPRTGSNLPTGANVLTF. As DNA, the CDR3 is TGTGCCAGCAGCCCACGGACAGGGTCGAACCTTCCGACTGGGGCCAACGTCCTGACTTTC. J is TRBJ2-6 and V is TRBV9; the match to TRBD1 covers 8 bases. The CDR3 extends over 20 amino acids. The trim removed 4 bases at V and 2 bases at J, leaving 17 bases unmatched. The germline V gene has CDR1 SGDLS and CDR2 YYNGEE.

The rearrangement uses TRBV3-1 (or the pseudogene TRBV3-2) and TRBJ2-1; D possibly corresponds to TRBD2 (6 bases). This CDR3 contains 16 residues. Trimming stripped 1 base from V and 5 bases from J, with 15 bases between. In germline, CDR1 is LGHDT, CDR2 YNNKEL (reference sequence). The CDR3 region has the DNA TGTGCCAGCAGCCAAGCACCCCTGGGACTTAACAATGAGCAGTTCTTC. It specifies CASSQAPLGLNNEQFF.

The chain carries TRBV19 and TRBJ2-1; a possible D gene is TRBD2 (6 bases). The CDR3 runs 15 residues. Trimming left V 6 bases short and J 0 bases short, with 12 bases between. Germline lookup yields CDR1 LNHDA and CDR2 SQIVND (reference sequence). The CDR3 is CASRNSGSSYNEQFF. In nucleotides, the CDR3 is TGTGCCAGTAGGAATAGCGGCAGCTCCTACAATGAGCAGTTCTTC.

The chain combines TRBV28 with TRBJ2-1; 7 nucleotides match TRBD2. Trimming took 8 bases from V and 0 from J; bases not matched to a gene: 16. This CDR3 is 18 amino acids long. From germline, CDR1 is MDHEN and CDR2 SYDVKM. For the CDR3, the DNA is TGTGCCAGCGGAGTCGGCCGTCTTGGCGGGGGCTCCTACAATGAGCAGTTCTTC. Translating it yields CASGVGRLGGGSYNEQFF.

The chain couples TRBV18 to TRBJ2-1; possible D gene TRBD2, 6 bases. Trimming took off 0 bases at V and 8 bases at J, with 14 bases between the two ends. This CDR3 has 15 residues. Germline V gene data show CDR1 as KGHSH and CDR2 as LQKENI. CDR3 region: CASSPPGLLRDEQFF. Written as DNA, the CDR3 is TGTGCCAGCTCACCACCGGGACTCCTTAGAGATGAGCAGTTCTTC.

The gene calls are TRBV7-9 and TRBJ2-1, with 9 bases matching TRBD2. This CDR3 comprises 16 residues. V trimming: 1 base; J trimming: 5 bases; junction bases outside the gene matches: 6. In germline, CDR1 is SEHNR, CDR2 FQNEAQ (reference sequence). This CDR3 reads CASSLGTSESHNEQFF. The CDR3, as DNA: TGTGCCAGCAGCTTAGGGACTAGCGAGTCACACAATGAGCAGTTCTTC.

The chain joins TRBV18 to TRBJ1-4; no firm D call. The CDR3 contains 13 residues. V was clipped by 6 bases and J by 7 bases, with 12 bases between them. Germline CDR1 reads KGHSH; CDR2 reads LQKENI. Written as DNA, the CDR3 is TGTGCCAGCTCTAACGCTGAGGGTGAAAAACTGTTTTTT. Amino acids: CASSNAEGEKLFF. The full variable domain, completed using reference TRBV18 and TRBJ1-4, is NAGVMQNPRHLVRRRGQEARLRCSPMKGHSHVYWYRQLPEEGLKFMVYLQKENIIDESGMPKERFSAEFPKEGPSILRIQQVVRGDSAAYFCASSNAEGEKLFFGSGTQLSVL.

The chain uses TRBV29-1 and TRBJ2-7; 10 bases line up with TRBD1. Germline V gene lookup returns CDR1 SQVTM and CDR2 ANQGSEA. V trimming: 6 bases; J trimming: 2 bases; junction bases outside the gene matches: 4. CDR3 length: 13 residues. The CDR3 loop reads CSVSGQGAYEQYF. CDR3 DNA sequence: TGCAGCGTCTCAGGACAGGGGGCCTACGAGCAGTACTTC.

The V and J genes are TRBV18 and TRBJ2-1, with D tentatively TRBD1 (6 bases). The germline V gene encodes CDR1 KGHSH and CDR2 LQKENI. This CDR3 comprises 19 residues. V was clipped by 3 bases and J by 0 bases, with 21 bases between them. The CDR3 loop is CASSPTLPGVVSSYNEQFF. CDR3 DNA sequence: TGTGCCAGCTCACCGACTTTACCAGGGGTCGTCAGCTCCTACAATGAGCAGTTCTTC.

Worth noting for this clone: A read error may account for a junction end that differs from germline. This chain uses TRBV7-7 with TRBJ2-1; D may correspond to TRBD1 or TRBD2 (6 bases each). Germline V gene lookup returns CDR1 SSHAT and CDR2 FNYEAQ (reference sequence). The CDR3 sequence is 13 residues long. The CDR3 here is CASSLGGRAEQFF. The DNA for the CDR3 is TGTGCTAGCAGCTTAGGGGGGCGGGCAGAGCAGTTCTTC.

The chain carries TRBV28 and TRBJ2-6; perhaps TRBD2 as D (5 bases). The V end was cut by 8 bases, the J end by 2 bases, with 19 bases between. Germline lookup yields CDR1 MDHEN and CDR2 SYDVKM. The CDR3 runs to 17 residues. Here the CDR3 reads CASGPGGPPPGANVLTF. The CDR3 coding sequence is TGTGCCAGCGGACCCGGAGGTCCCCCCCCTGGGGCCAACGTCCTGACTTTC.

The V gene is TRBV14, the J gene TRBJ1-6, with a tentative D call TRBD1 (5 bases). Trimming removed 1 base at V and 12 bases at J, with 10 bases between. CDR1 and CDR2 from the germline V gene are SGHDN and FVKESK. The CDR3 contains 13 residues. The CDR3: CASSQGGGLPLHF. In DNA form, the CDR3 reads TGTGCCAGCAGCCAAGGGGGGGGGTTACCCCTCCACTTT.

The chain recombines TRBV5-1 with TRBJ1-2; TRBD1 matches at 7 bases. This CDR3 is built from 15 residues. CDR1 SGHRS and CDR2 YFSETQ come from the germline V gene. Trimming cost V 0 bases and J 8 bases; bases outside gene matches: 10. This CDR3 is CASSLEGGETAGYTF. In DNA form, the CDR3 reads TGCGCCAGCAGCTTGGAAGGGGGCGAGACAGCCGGCTACACCTTC.

V is TRBV29-1 and J is TRBJ1-2; D is perhaps TRBD1 (6 bases). V dropped 2 bases and J dropped 8 bases, with 15 bases sitting between them. Germline V gene lookup returns CDR1 SQVTM and CDR2 ANQGSEA. The CDR3 spans 13 residues. The CDR3 loop is CSVEQGIIGGYTF. CDR3 in DNA: TGCAGCGTTGAACAGGGGATCATAGGGGGCTACACCTTC.

Notes on this clone: Other DNA sequences in the sample encode the same CDR3. This chain joins TRBV27 and TRBJ2-7; 12 bases are shared with TRBD2. CDR1 is MNHEY and CDR2 is SMNVEV in the germline V gene (reference sequence). J gave up 4 bases and V 5 bases, and 3 bases lay outside the gene matches. The length of the CDR3 is 14 residues. In DNA, the CDR3 is TGTGCCAGCAGTCCTGGGACTAGCGGGTACGAGCAGTACTTC. Its translation is CASSPGTSGYEQYF.

This chain uses TRBV5-1 with TRBJ2-1; 11 bases map to TRBD2. CDR1 is SGHRS and CDR2 is YFSETQ in the germline V gene. V dropped 5 bases and J dropped 7; count of bases not matched to a gene: 17. The CDR3 length is 18 residues. The CDR3 spells CASSGALIAGGLGNEQFF. The CDR3 region has the DNA TGCGCCAGCAGTGGAGCCCTAATAGCGGGAGGGCTAGGTAATGAGCAGTTCTTC.

This chain connects TRBV10-3 to TRBJ1-1; 8 bases align to TRBD1. The junction had 6 bases not matched to a gene; V was cut back by 0 bases and J by 3 bases. Germline values: CDR1 ENHRY, CDR2 SYGVKD. The CDR3 contains 16 residues. DNA of the CDR3: TGTGCCATCAGTGAGTCGAAGGACAGGGTAGACACTGAAGCTTTCTTT. It encodes CAISESKDRVDTEAFF.

The chain couples TRBV7-3 to TRBJ1-6; D gene unclear. The V end was cut by 5 bases, the J end by 9 bases, with 11 bases between. The CDR3 is 13 residues long. CDR1 is SGHTA and CDR2 is FQGTGA in the germline V gene. The DNA for the CDR3 is TGTGCCAGCAGCGCCGGGATTGGTTCACCCCTCCACTTT. Its translation is CASSAGIGSPLHF.

This chain uses TRBV27 with TRBJ1-2; no definite D call. V lost 4 bases and J lost 10, with 19 bases in between. Germline V gene lookup returns CDR1 MNHEY and CDR2 SMNVEV (reference sequence). The CDR3 is made up of 14 amino acids. The CDR3 nucleotides read TGTGCCAGCAGTTCGTGGTTCCCTCGAGGAGTCTACACCTTC. Encoded protein: CASSSWFPRGVYTF.

This clone has a single count. V is TRBV30 and J is TRBJ2-7, with D possibly being TRBD1 (6 bases). This CDR3 is built from 12 residues. Between the trimmed V and J ends, which lost 5 bases and 3 bases, there was a span of 11 bases. The V gene's germline CDR1 is GTSNPN and CDR2 SVGIG (reference sequence). The CDR3 sequence is CAWETGDYEQYF. CDR3 nucleotides: TGTGCCTGGGAGACAGGCGACTACGAGCAGTACTTC.

The rearrangement joins TRBV7-8 to TRBJ1-2; the D gene is possibly TRBD1 (6 bases). Trimming pared 3 bases from V and 4 bases from J, leaving 15 bases between. CDR1 is SGHVS, CDR2 FQNEAQ, per germline. The CDR3 has 15 amino acids. This CDR3 is CASSFGGQLLYGYTF. The CDR3 DNA reads TGTGCCAGCAGCTTCGGCGGACAGTTGCTCTATGGCTACACCTTC.

The chain combines TRBV9 with TRBJ2-1, with a possible D match to TRBD2 (5 bases). Germline CDR1 reads SGDLS; CDR2 reads YYNGEE. The CDR3 is 13 amino acids. Trimming cost V 0 bases and J 5 bases, with 6 bases left between them. The CDR3 here is CASSVVGNNEQFF. CDR3 sequence (DNA): TGTGCCAGCAGCGTAGTCGGGAACAATGAGCAGTTCTTC.